There are a few counts of the clone carrying this T cell receptor (beta chain). Its cognate antigen is unknown. CDR1 and CDR2 (germline): MNHEY, SVGEGT. CDR3 size: 15 residues. The germline V and J ends were trimmed by 6 bases and 3 bases, with 15 bases remaining between them. The data stem from a study of identical twins. Points from the study as a whole: For out-of-frame alpha sequences shared by twins, low generation probability was in excess. Possibly, invariant MAIT and iNKT cells partly confounded zero-insertion analyses.

Through template switching, a universal primer site was introduced, and the cDNA contained unique molecular identifiers. A single record per CDR3 protein comes from TCRdb applying MiXCR to the 5' RACE reads. The sample consists of just over 500,000 distinct CDR3 sequences, about 20% of them appearing once. The data also belong to a second study, concerning T cells expressing NK-cell markers. That paper adds: One of the eight sequenced donors was seronegative, whereas the other seven were HCMV-seropositive.

This clonotype was sampled from a woman aged 18-30 years in good health. Material for sequencing was CD4+ T cells sorted from blood. V gene TRBV6-2 or TRBV6-3 combines with J gene TRBJ2-1; D gene ambiguous. CDR3 DNA sequence: TGTGCCAGCAGACCCCCCCAGCGATTCTACAATGAGCAGTTCTTC. As protein: CASRPPQRFYNEQFF.